A single sample is the source of the 24 T cell receptor beta chains below, sequenced in a study of cytomegalovirus exposure and HLA in healthy donors. Profiling relied on immunoSEQ multiplex PCR, and the TCRdb table lists in-frame clones only, not all of them. Of 260,000 or so clones in the sample, about 87% are singletons; the top ten hold 2.6%. Sequencing was done on a sample of PBMCs. Receptors were obtained from a man aged 18-30 years in good health and CMV-seronegative.

The V gene is TRBV5-1, the J gene TRBJ2-3; 9 nucleotides line up with TRBD1. V lost 3 bases, J lost 5 bases, and 13 bases stayed unmatched. Germline CDR1 is SGHRS and CDR2 is YFSETQ. This CDR3 spans 17 amino acids. The CDR3 DNA sequence: TGCGCCAGCAGCTCCCTACCACCGGGACAGGGTAAAGATACGCAGTATTTT. The encoded protein is CASSSLPPGQGKDTQYF.

This clone was found a few times. The chain has TRBV7-8 and TRBJ2-1, with a possible D match to TRBD1 (6 bases). The CDR3 extends over 16 amino acids. The germline CDR1 and CDR2 sequences are SGHVS and FQNEAQ. V shed 5 bases and J shed 2 bases, with 16 bases lying between them. For the CDR3, the DNA is TGTGCCAGCAGCCGCCGGCGGACAGCGACCTACAATGAGCAGTTCTTC. Its translation: CASSRRRTATYNEQFF.

The chain uses TRBV2 and TRBJ1-5, with D possibly being TRBD1 (5 bases). V was trimmed by 3 bases and J by 1 base, leaving 10 bases between them. In germline, CDR1 is SNHLY, CDR2 FYNNEI. The CDR3 is made up of 15 amino acids. The CDR3 DNA is TGTGCCAGCAGTGATGGGGCTGCGAGCAATCAGCCCCAGCATTTT. Amino acids: CASSDGAASNQPQHF.

V is TRBV7-7 and J is TRBJ1-1, with D tentatively TRBD1 (5 bases). Germline values: CDR1 SSHAT, CDR2 FNYEAQ (reference sequence). Trimming took off 4 bases at V and 0 bases at J, with 15 bases between the two ends. The CDR3 sequence is 16 residues long. The CDR3 region has the DNA TGTGCCAGCAGCTCTACAGGCCGGCCTATGAACACTGAAGCTTTCTTT. Encoded protein: CASSSTGRPMNTEAFF.

This clone was seen a handful of times. This chain joins TRBV7-9 and TRBJ2-7; 10 bases map to TRBD2. The ends lost 1 base at V and 9 bases at J; junction bases unmatched: 9. Germline CDR1 is SEHNR and CDR2 is FQNEAQ (reference sequence). This CDR3 contains 15 residues. In nucleotides, the CDR3 is TGTGCCAGCAGCTTAGGGACTAGCGGCCCGAGGGGGCAGTACTTC. Translating gives CASSLGTSGPRGQYF.

The chain combines TRBV4-1 with TRBJ1-2, with TRBD1 as a possible D gene (5 bases). Germline-derived CDR1 and CDR2 are MGHRA and YSYEKL. This CDR3 has 15 residues. Trimming removed 0 bases from V and 3 bases from J, with 11 bases in between. The CDR3 is CASSQDPGVDYGYTF. The CDR3 DNA is TGCGCCAGCAGCCAAGATCCGGGGGTGGACTATGGCTACACCTTC.

The chain carries TRBV7-9 and TRBJ2-2, with TRBD1 as a possible D gene (6 bases). V was cut by 5 bases and J by 4 bases, with 11 bases left in between. CDR3 length: 14 amino acids. Germline loops: CDR1 SEHNR, CDR2 FQNEAQ (reference sequence). CDR3 residues: CASSQQGGTGELFF. The CDR3 region has the DNA TGTGCCAGCAGCCAACAAGGGGGCACCGGGGAGCTGTTTTTT.

The chain is built from TRBV27 and TRBJ2-1; 7 bases fit TRBD2. CDR3 size: 12 residues. After removal of 11 bases from V and 2 bases from J, the junction contained 3 bases not matched to a gene. Per germline, CDR1 MNHEY and CDR2 SMNVEV (reference sequence). DNA of the CDR3: TGTGCCTCTAGCGGCACCTACAATGAGCAGTTCTTC. It yields the protein CASSGTYNEQFF.

V gene TRBV5-1 combines with J gene TRBJ1-1; D ambiguous. This CDR3 has 14 residues. Germline loops: CDR1 SGHRS, CDR2 YFSETQ. V was shortened by 1 base and J by 2 bases, with 9 bases between the two germline ends. CDR3 sequence: CASSLYSPNTEAFF. Here the CDR3 DNA reads TGCGCCAGCAGCTTGTACAGTCCCAACACTGAAGCTTTCTTT.

The chain links TRBV13 to TRBJ2-5; TRBD2 aligns across 9 bases. The V and J ends lost 3 bases and 5 bases, in that order; junction bases with no gene match: 13. Germline CDR1 and CDR2: PRHDT and FYEKMQ (reference sequence). The CDR3 spans 17 residues. The chain's CDR3 is CASSFRGGRALGETQYF. The CDR3 DNA sequence: TGTGCCAGCAGCTTTCGTGGCGGGAGGGCCCTCGGGGAGACCCAGTACTTC.

The chain is built from TRBV7-4 and TRBJ2-3, with TRBD2 matching 7 bases. J lost 3 bases, V lost 0 bases, and 12 bases had no gene match. The CDR3 totals 18 residues. The germline CDR1 and CDR2 sequences are SGHVT and SQSDAQ. CDR3 coding DNA: TGTGCCAGCAGCTTAGCTAAGTGGCGCGGGGGTAAGACAGATACGCAGTATTTT. It is translated as CASSLAKWRGGKTDTQYF.

The chain recombines TRBV5-4 with TRBJ1-2, with D tentatively TRBD1 (6 bases). CDR1 and CDR2 (germline): SGHNT, YYREEE (reference sequence). The germline V and J ends were trimmed by 1 base and 2 bases, with 9 bases remaining between them. The CDR3 is 14 residues long. The CDR3 DNA reads as TGTGCCAGCAGCTTGCTGGACAGAAACTATGGCTACACCTTC. It yields the protein CASSLLDRNYGYTF.

The sample holds a few counts of this clone. The chain couples TRBV19 to TRBJ1-2, with TRBD1 as a possible D gene (5 bases). V lost 4 bases and J lost 2, with 5 bases in between. CDR1 is LNHDA, CDR2 SQIVND, per germline (reference sequence). The CDR3 is 12 amino acids. The CDR3, as DNA: TGTGCCAGTAGTAAGGGGAACTATGGCTACACCTTC. Its translation: CASSKGNYGYTF.

The rearrangement joins TRBV27 to TRBJ2-1, with 10 bases lining up with TRBD2. The CDR3 has 17 residues. CDR1 is MNHEY and CDR2 is SMNVEV in the germline V gene (reference sequence). The ends lost 2 bases at V and 8 bases at J; junction bases unmatched: 12. The DNA for the CDR3 is TGTGCCAGCAGTTTACAAAACCCGGGACTAGCGACCGATGAGCAGTTCTTC. Translating gives CASSLQNPGLATDEQFF.

The genes are TRBV28 and TRBJ2-7; TRBD2 matches 14 bases. Germline CDR1 and CDR2: MDHEN and SYDVKM. The CDR3 covers 16 residues. Unmatched junction bases numbered 6, after V lost 4 bases and J lost 4 bases. CDR3: CASSSGLAGVSYEQYF. For the CDR3, the DNA is TGTGCCAGCAGTTCGGGACTAGCGGGGGTTTCATACGAGCAGTACTTC.

The chain links TRBV28 to TRBJ2-2, with 7 bases that match TRBD2. CDR3 size: 15 residues. Trimming at V came to 6 bases and at J to 0 bases, leaving 4 bases not matched to a gene. Germline values: CDR1 MDHEN, CDR2 SYDVKM. The CDR3, as DNA: TGTGCCAGCAGCCCAAGCGGGACGAACACCGGGGAGCTGTTTTTT. Translation: CASSPSGTNTGELFF.

The chain combines TRBV7-9 with TRBJ2-3; 10 nucleotides line up with TRBD2. Trimming at V came to 8 bases and at J to 2 bases, leaving 7 bases not matched to a gene. The CDR3 extends over 15 amino acids. Germline V gene sequence: CDR1 SEHNR, CDR2 FQNEAQ (reference sequence). Here the CDR3 DNA reads TGTGCCAGCTTGGCTAGCGGGGGCTTCACAGATACGCAGTATTTT. Amino acids: CASLASGGFTDTQYF.

V and J are TRBV7-9 and TRBJ1-4; maybe TRBD1 (5 bases). The V gene lost 3 bases and the J gene lost 7 bases, with 12 bases spanning the gap. The CDR3 has 14 residues. Germline CDR1 reads SEHNR; CDR2 reads FQNEAQ (reference sequence). The CDR3 nucleotides are TGTGCCAGCAGCTTGGACATCTCTGGTGAAAAACTGTTTTTT. Its protein is CASSLDISGEKLFF.

The genes are TRBV7-9 and TRBJ1-5; 8 bases are shared with TRBD1. V lost 5 bases, J lost 4 bases, and 4 bases stayed unmatched. CDR3 size: 14 residues. Per germline, CDR1 SEHNR and CDR2 FQNEAQ (reference sequence). The CDR3 DNA sequence: TGTGCCAGCAGCCACAGGGGGGAGAATCAGCCCCAGCATTTT. Protein product: CASSHRGENQPQHF.

This clone was seen only once. The rearrangement joins TRBV5-6 to TRBJ2-5; 9 bases fit TRBD1. With 2 bases clipped from V and 5 bases from J, the junction kept 7 bases outside the gene matches. This CDR3 is built from 15 residues. Germline values: CDR1 SGHDT, CDR2 YYEEEE. The CDR3 loop reads CASSFSTGGLETQYF. CDR3 DNA: TGTGCCAGCAGCTTCAGCACAGGGGGCCTGGAGACCCAGTACTTC.

This clone was counted once. V gene TRBV6-5 combines with J gene TRBJ1-5; no definite D call. CDR3 size: 13 residues. Germline CDR1 is MNHEY and CDR2 is SVGAGI. The V gene lost 3 bases and the J gene lost 1 base, with 4 bases spanning the gap. The CDR3 DNA is TGTGCCAGCAGTTATTCGAGCAATCAGCCCCAGCATTTT. This sequence encodes CASSYSSNQPQHF.

This chain joins TRBV4-2 and TRBJ1-4; perhaps TRBD1 as D (6 bases). The V and J ends lost 3 bases and 6 bases respectively, with 17 bases between them. The CDR3 has 16 amino acids. The V gene's germline CDR1 is LGHNA and CDR2 YNFKEQ. The chain's CDR3 is CASSQDPGTHDEKLFF. The CDR3 bases are TGTGCCAGCAGCCAGGACCCCGGGACACACGATGAAAAACTGTTTTTT.

This chain links TRBV5-1 with TRBJ1-2; D ambiguous. This CDR3 contains 12 residues. V was trimmed by 0 bases and J by 5 bases, leaving 5 bases between them. Per germline, CDR1 SGHRS and CDR2 YFSETQ. Here the CDR3 reads CASSLVRYGYTF. The CDR3 DNA reads TGCGCCAGCAGCTTGGTGCGGTATGGCTACACCTTC.

The V call is TRBV4-3, the J call TRBJ2-5; TRBD2 matches at 13 bases. This CDR3 is 16 amino acids long. Germline CDR1 is LGHNA and CDR2 is YSLEER. V lost 4 bases and J lost 4; bases outside the gene matches: 6. The CDR3 DNA follows: TGCGCCAGCAGCCGAGGACTAGCGGGAGTGGGAGAGACCCAGTACTTC. Protein sequence: CASSRGLAGVGETQYF.